What follows are 19 T cell receptor beta chains derived from one specimen sequenced in a study of cytomegalovirus exposure and HLA in healthy donors. This PCR relied on a set of 60 Vbeta primers and 13 Jbeta primers. Libraries were prepared by immunoSEQ multiplex PCR; TCRdb keeps only in-frame clonotypes and omits some of them. The data contain approximately 150,000 clones, less than 85% of them singletons. The specimen sequenced was PBMCs. These receptors all stem from a man aged 18 to 29 in good health and CMV-seronegative.

V and J are TRBV19 and TRBJ2-7; D gene ambiguous. Germline-derived CDR1 and CDR2 are LNHDA and SQIVND (reference sequence). The V and J ends lost 5 bases and 1 base respectively, with 12 bases between them. The CDR3 length is 14 residues. CDR3 sequence (DNA): TGTGCCAGTAGTTCGAGTGGTAGTTCCTACGAGCAGTACTTC. It encodes CASSSSGSSYEQYF.

The CDR3 DNA is TGTGCCAGCAGTGAAGGGAGGGGGAGGGGAGTCTGGGATACGCAGTATTTT. Protein product: CASSEGRGRGVWDTQYF. The rearrangement joins TRBV25-1 to TRBJ2-3, with a weak D call TRBD2 (7 bases). This CDR3 has 17 amino acids. Germline V gene lookup returns CDR1 MGHDK and CDR2 SYGVNS. Trimming shortened V by 2 bases and J by 6 bases, and 21 bases separated the two germline ends.

The rearrangement links TRBV9 to TRBJ1-1; weak D call: TRBD1 (6 bases). The V and J ends lost 3 bases and 6 bases respectively, with 15 bases between them. This CDR3 contains 14 residues. Germline assignment: CDR1 SGDLS and CDR2 YYNGEE. DNA for the CDR3: TGTGCCAGCAGCGCCCAAGGGGGGGTTGCTGAAGCTTTCTTT. It is translated as CASSAQGGVAEAFF.

This chain joins TRBV6-1 and TRBJ1-6, with a weak D call TRBD1 (5 bases). CDR1 MNHNS and CDR2 SASEGT come from the germline V gene. Trimming left V 0 bases short and J 0 bases short, with 21 bases between. This CDR3 is built from 21 residues. The chain's CDR3 is CASSEAPGVVGGSSYNSPLHF. The CDR3 DNA is TGTGCCAGCAGTGAAGCCCCAGGTGTTGTCGGGGGGAGCTCCTATAATTCACCCCTCCACTTT.

CDR3 sequence: CASSRGGAGDEQYF. The CDR3 DNA reads as TGTGCCAGCAGCCGAGGGGGCGCTGGTGACGAGCAGTACTTC. The chain has TRBV7-2 and TRBJ2-7; 7 bases match TRBD1. This CDR3 contains 14 residues. Germline CDR1 and CDR2: SGHTA and FQGNSA. Trimming removed 5 bases from V and 5 bases from J; junction bases left unmatched: 9.

The chain employs TRBV30 and TRBJ1-5; TRBD1 is a possible D gene (6 bases). This CDR3 is built from 14 residues. The V end was cut by 3 bases, the J end by 0 bases, with 9 bases between. The germline V gene encodes CDR1 GTSNPN and CDR2 SVGIG (reference sequence). As DNA, the CDR3 is TGTGCCTGGAGGGGGGACAATAGCAATCAGCCCCAGCATTTT. As protein: CAWRGDNSNQPQHF. Based on the CDR3 plus reference TRBV30 and TRBJ1-5, the full variable domain is SQTIHQWPATLVQPVGSPLSLECTVEGTSNPNLYWYRQAAGRGLQLLFYSVGIGQISSEVPQNLSASRPQDRQFILSSKKLLLSDSGFYLCAWRGDNSNQPQHFGDGTRLSIL.

This rearrangement joins TRBV7-9 to TRBJ1-1; D remains ambiguous. This CDR3 has 15 residues. V gave up 5 bases and J gave up 1 base, with 14 bases separating them. Germline loops: CDR1 SEHNR, CDR2 FQNEAQ (reference sequence). CDR3 nucleotides: TGTGCCAGCAGCGATGTACCGCGAGGGAACACTGAAGCTTTCTTT. Translating gives CASSDVPRGNTEAFF.

The chain has TRBV6-5 and TRBJ2-1; 9 bases fit TRBD2. The CDR3 length is 14 residues. CDR1 MNHEY and CDR2 SVGAGI come from the germline V gene. Unmatched junction bases numbered 11, after V lost 7 bases and J lost 10 bases. The CDR3 region is CASTSFAGGPEQFF. CDR3 DNA: TGTGCCAGCACCTCATTCGCGGGGGGGCCCGAGCAGTTCTTC.

V and J are TRBV11-3 and TRBJ2-5; D perhaps matches TRBD1 (6 bases). Trimming shortened V by 5 bases and J by 5 bases, and 15 bases separated the two germline ends. Per the germline V gene, CDR1 is SGHNT and CDR2 is YENEEA. The CDR3 has 14 residues. CDR3 loop: CASSPNQGWETQYF. The CDR3 DNA sequence: TGTGCCAGCAGCCCGAACCAGGGGTGGGAGACCCAGTACTTC.

V gene TRBV27 combines with J gene TRBJ2-1, with a weak D call TRBD1 (5 bases). V gave up 2 bases and J gave up 6 bases, with 11 bases separating them. Germline V CDR1 and CDR2: MNHEY, SMNVEV (reference sequence). There are 14 residues in the CDR3. This CDR3 is CASSLTAGLNEQFF. In DNA, the CDR3 is TGTGCCAGCAGTTTAACCGCAGGGCTCAATGAGCAGTTCTTC.

The chain employs TRBV5-4 and TRBJ2-1; 7 bases match TRBD1. Germline V gene data show CDR1 as SGHNT and CDR2 as YYREEE (reference sequence). V lost 1 base to trimming and J lost 7 bases; unmatched junction nucleotides: 5. The CDR3 has 14 amino acids. The CDR3 DNA is TGTGCCAGCAGCTTGAGACAGGGTGTAAATGAGCAGTTCTTC. Translating gives CASSLRQGVNEQFF.

The V gene is TRBV5-1, the J gene TRBJ2-1; D might be TRBD2 (6 bases). Per the germline V gene, CDR1 is SGHRS and CDR2 is YFSETQ. The CDR3 loop spans 14 amino acids. V lost 5 bases, J lost 2 bases, and 11 bases lay in between. The CDR3 DNA follows: TGCGCCAGCAGTTCCATAGCGGCCTACAATGAGCAGTTCTTC. Protein sequence: CASSSIAAYNEQFF.

This chain joins TRBV14 and TRBJ1-2, with 8 bases aligning to TRBD1. After removal of 9 bases from V and 7 bases from J, the junction contained 10 bases not matched to a gene. Per germline, CDR1 SGHDN and CDR2 FVKESK. The length of the CDR3 is 13 residues. This CDR3 reads CASTDRGVGGYTF. In DNA, the CDR3 is TGTGCCAGTACCGACAGGGGAGTTGGTGGCTACACCTTC. The variable domain in full, completed from reference TRBV14 and TRBJ1-2, reads EAGVTQFPSHSVIEKGQTVTLRCDPISGHDNLYWYRRVMGKEIKFLLHFVKESKQDESGMPNNRFLAERTGGTYSTLKVQPAELEDSGVYFCASTDRGVGGYTFGSGTRLTVV.

The chain has TRBV9 and TRBJ2-7, with 11 nucleotides matching TRBD2. CDR1 SGDLS and CDR2 YYNGEE come from the germline V gene. The CDR3 has 15 residues. After removal of 4 bases from V and 2 bases from J, the junction contained 5 bases not matched to a gene. The CDR3 protein is CASSSDSGGAYEQYF. CDR3 coding DNA: TGTGCCAGCAGCTCCGATAGCGGGGGGGCCTACGAGCAGTACTTC.

The rearrangement uses TRBV7-2 and TRBJ2-1; TRBD2 matches at 7 bases. This CDR3 has 14 amino acids. Trimming cost V 0 bases and J 5 bases; bases outside gene matches: 1. Germline V gene sequence: CDR1 SGHTA, CDR2 FQGNSA. The CDR3 here is CASSLAGTNNEQFF. CDR3 sequence (DNA): TGTGCCAGCAGCTTAGCCGGGACTAACAATGAGCAGTTCTTC.

The gene calls are TRBV18 and TRBJ2-3, with D possibly matching TRBD2 (5 bases). The CDR3 is 17 residues long. V was cut by 1 base and J by 0 bases, with 14 bases left in between. Germline lookup yields CDR1 KGHSH and CDR2 LQKENI. CDR3 sequence reads: CASSPRRGSASTDTQYF. The CDR3 DNA is TGTGCCAGCTCACCACGACGGGGTAGCGCGAGCACAGATACGCAGTATTTT.

This clone was seen a few times. The chain carries TRBV29-1 and TRBJ2-1, with 10 bases identical to TRBD2. Trimming cost V 7 bases and J 2 bases; bases outside gene matches: 14. Germline CDR1 SQVTM, CDR2 ANQGSEA. The CDR3 extends over 17 amino acids. The CDR3 is CSGLRTSGRTTYNEQFF. The CDR3, as DNA: TGCAGCGGGTTACGGACTAGCGGCCGAACTACCTACAATGAGCAGTTCTTC.

CDR3 protein: CASSLVSNQPQHF. The CDR3 nucleotides are TGTGCCAGCAGCTTAGTCAGTAATCAGCCCCAGCATTTT. V usage is TRBV7-2 and J usage is TRBJ1-5; D gene uncertain. Trimming took off 1 base at V and 4 bases at J, with 5 bases between the two ends. CDR3 length: 13 amino acids. The germline CDR1 and CDR2 sequences are SGHTA and FQGNSA.

V is TRBV15 and J is TRBJ2-1; 9 bases map to TRBD2. The CDR3 consists of 16 residues. The J segment lost 6 bases and the V segment lost 0 bases, leaving 6 bases of the junction unmatched. Germline V gene data show CDR1 as LNHNV and CDR2 as YYDKDF (reference sequence). The CDR3 DNA reads as TGTGCCACCAGCAGAGAAGCGGGAGGCAACGGCAATGAGCAGTTCTTC. Its protein is CATSREAGGNGNEQFF.